The rows below give T cell receptor beta chains drawn from one sample of a study of blood T cells in healthy people across ages. In TCRdb, the 5' RACE reads were re-called with MiXCR into one record per CDR3 protein. This sample has 600,000 to 1,000,000 distinct CDR3 sequences; around a quarter occur once, and the top ten carry more than 3%. The data also belong to a second study, concerning T cells of mothers and their children.

Sequenced sample: blood. Receptors were obtained from a boy between 5 and 17 years old in good health. The CDR3 runs from the conserved cysteine through the conserved F or W. Each record gives: J gene, V gene, D gene, clone size, CDR3 DNA, CDR3 protein. A D gene is named only where the DNA matches it firmly. Only part of the rows carry a size: once, few, many, or a class if the clone is expanded.

J gene: TRBJ2-5; V gene: TRBV29-1; D gene: NA; clone size: NA; CDR3 DNA: TGCAGCGTTGAAGTGGGAGCGAGGCAGACCCAGTACTTC; CDR3 protein: CSVEVGARQTQYF
J gene: TRBJ2-1; V gene: TRBV14; D gene: NA; clone size: NA; CDR3 DNA: TGTGCCAGCAGCCAAGGACTGCGCAATGAGCAGTTCTTC; CDR3 protein: CASSQGLRNEQFF
J gene: TRBJ2-7; V gene: TRBV6-1; D gene: NA; clone size: NA; CDR3 DNA: TGTGCCACTACCGACGGGGGCCACAGCTCCTACGAGCAGTACTTC; CDR3 protein: CATTDGGHSSYEQYF
J gene: TRBJ2-6; V gene: TRBV20-1; D gene: TRBD1; clone size: NA; CDR3 DNA: TGCAGTGTCCCGGACAGGGCATTTAGCTCTGGGGCCAACGTCCTGACTTTC; CDR3 protein: CSVPDRAFSSGANVLTF
J gene: TRBJ1-4; V gene: TRBV7-9; D gene: TRBD1; clone size: NA; CDR3 DNA: TGTGCCAGCAGACAGAGGACAGGGTGGTGGGCTAATGAAAAACTGTTTTTT; CDR3 protein: CASRQRTGWWANEKLFF
J gene: TRBJ2-7; V gene: TRBV2; D gene: TRBD1; clone size: NA; CDR3 DNA: TGTGCCAGCACCAGAGGGGCAGGGGGCACCTACGAGCAGTACTTC; CDR3 protein: CASTRGAGGTYEQYF
J gene: TRBJ2-2; V gene: TRBV9; D gene: NA; clone size: NA; CDR3 DNA: TGTGCCAGCAGCGTAGGGCGGGTTAACACCGGGGAGCTGTTTTTT; CDR3 protein: CASSVGRVNTGELFF
J gene: TRBJ2-5; V gene: TRBV27; D gene: NA; clone size: few; CDR3 DNA: TGTGCCAGCAGCAGCCTCGACAGTCAAGAGACCCAGTACTTC; CDR3 protein: CASSSLDSQETQYF
J gene: TRBJ2-3; V gene: TRBV20-1; D gene: NA; clone size: NA; CDR3 DNA: TGCAGTGCCCTAATTGGGACCCCGCCCGTCCGCATCACAGATACGCAGTATTTT; CDR3 protein: CSALIGTPPVRITDTQYF
J gene: TRBJ2-1; V gene: TRBV14; D gene: NA; clone size: many; CDR3 DNA: TGTGCCAGCAGCCAAGAAGCGCTTTCTAGCGAGAGCTCCTACAATGAGCAGTTCTTC; CDR3 protein: CASSQEALSSESSYNEQFF
J gene: TRBJ2-5; V gene: TRBV12-3/TRBV12-4; D gene: TRBD2; clone size: few; CDR3 DNA: TGTGCCAGCAGTCTCGGGGGGTTGGGCCAAGAGACCCAGTACTTC; CDR3 protein: CASSLGGLGQETQYF
J gene: TRBJ2-1; V gene: TRBV13; D gene: NA; clone size: NA; CDR3 DNA: TGTGCCAGCAGCGATACAGGGGGCTCCAGCGGGAGGGCATCCTACAATGAGCAGTTCTTC; CDR3 protein: CASSDTGGSSGRASYNEQFF
J gene: TRBJ2-3; V gene: TRBV10-3; D gene: TRBD1; clone size: few; CDR3 DNA: TGTGCCATCAGCGGACAGGGAGGAGGCACAGATACGCAGTATTTT; CDR3 protein: CAISGQGGGTDTQYF
J gene: TRBJ2-6; V gene: TRBV4-3; D gene: NA; clone size: NA; CDR3 DNA: TGCGCCAGCAGCCAAGAGGGGAATGGGGCCAACGTCCTGACTTTC; CDR3 protein: CASSQEGNGANVLTF
J gene: TRBJ1-2; V gene: TRBV12-3/TRBV12-4; D gene: TRBD1; clone size: NA; CDR3 DNA: TGTGCCAGCAGTCGGACAGGGAGGAGCTATGGCTACACCTTC; CDR3 protein: CASSRTGRSYGYTF
J gene: TRBJ2-3; V gene: TRBV4-3; D gene: TRBD2; clone size: NA; CDR3 DNA: TGCGCCAGCAGCCAAGACGGCGGGGGGAGGACAGATACGCAGTATTTT; CDR3 protein: CASSQDGGGRTDTQYF
J gene: TRBJ2-1; V gene: TRBV9; D gene: TRBD2; clone size: few; CDR3 DNA: TGTGCCAGCAGCGTATCTGGACTAGCGGGAGGGCCTGGGTTAGATGAGCAGTTCTTC; CDR3 protein: CASSVSGLAGGPGLDEQFF
J gene: TRBJ1-2; V gene: TRBV2; D gene: NA; clone size: NA; CDR3 DNA: TGTGCCAGCTTGATCGGCTCGAACTATGGCTACACCTTC; CDR3 protein: CASLIGSNYGYTF
J gene: TRBJ1-2; V gene: TRBV13; D gene: NA; clone size: NA; CDR3 DNA: TGTGCCAGCAGCTTAGGGGGCGGGGACTATGGCTACACCTTC; CDR3 protein: CASSLGGGDYGYTF
J gene: TRBJ1-6; V gene: TRBV6-5; D gene: TRBD1; clone size: NA; CDR3 DNA: TGTGCCAGCAGTTACGAAACTCCATCAGGGGGGAACGACTCACCCCTCCACTTT; CDR3 protein: CASSYETPSGGNDSPLHF
J gene: TRBJ2-7; V gene: TRBV9; D gene: NA; clone size: few; CDR3 DNA: TGTGCCAGCAGCGCTGGGGGCTTCCCCACCTACGAGCAGTACTTC; CDR3 protein: CASSAGGFPTYEQYF
J gene: TRBJ2-5; V gene: TRBV11-2; D gene: NA; clone size: NA; CDR3 DNA: TGTGCCAGCAGCTCCCGGGACGAGGAGACCCAGTACTTC; CDR3 protein: CASSSRDEETQYF
J gene: TRBJ2-3; V gene: TRBV29-1; D gene: NA; clone size: NA; CDR3 DNA: TGCAGCGTTGAAATGACGGGACCCACAGATACGCAGTATTTT; CDR3 protein: CSVEMTGPTDTQYF
J gene: TRBJ2-4; V gene: TRBV29-1; D gene: TRBD1; clone size: few; CDR3 DNA: TGCAGCGCCGGGACAGGGACGAACATTCAGTACTTC; CDR3 protein: CSAGTGTNIQYF
J gene: TRBJ1-1; V gene: TRBV27; D gene: TRBD1; clone size: NA; CDR3 DNA: TGTGCCAGCAGTTGGGGGACAGGGGAAGCTTTCTTT; CDR3 protein: CASSWGTGEAFF
J gene: TRBJ2-5; V gene: TRBV24-1; D gene: TRBD1; clone size: few; CDR3 DNA: TGTGCCACCAGTGTGTGGACAGGGGAACAAGAGACCCAGTACTTC; CDR3 protein: CATSVWTGEQETQYF
J gene: TRBJ2-7; V gene: TRBV29-1; D gene: NA; clone size: few; CDR3 DNA: TGCAGCGTTGAACAGGGCGACGAGCAGTACTTC; CDR3 protein: CSVEQGDEQYF
J gene: TRBJ2-7; V gene: TRBV6-5; D gene: NA; clone size: NA; CDR3 DNA: TGTGCCAGCAGGGGCGGGACCTCCTACGAGCAGTACTTC; CDR3 protein: CASRGGTSYEQYF
J gene: TRBJ1-2; V gene: TRBV5-8; D gene: NA; clone size: NA; CDR3 DNA: TGTGCCAGCAGCCTGGCGGCAGACTATGGCTACACCTTC; CDR3 protein: CASSLAADYGYTF
J gene: TRBJ1-2; V gene: TRBV3-1; D gene: NA; clone size: NA; CDR3 DNA: TGTGCCAGCAGCCAAGCTAGGGACCCCGTGCATGGCTACACCTTC; CDR3 protein: CASSQARDPVHGYTF
J gene: TRBJ1-3; V gene: TRBV7-2; D gene: NA; clone size: NA; CDR3 DNA: TGTGCCAGCAGCCCTGGGGAGAGCTCTGGAAACACCATATATTTT; CDR3 protein: CASSPGESSGNTIYF
J gene: TRBJ2-4; V gene: TRBV28; D gene: NA; clone size: NA; CDR3 DNA: TGTGCCAGCAGTACTACCGGGACGGGGCCCCCAAAAAACATTCAGTACTTC; CDR3 protein: CASSTTGTGPPKNIQYF
J gene: TRBJ2-2; V gene: TRBV15; D gene: NA; clone size: few; CDR3 DNA: TGTGCCACCAGCAGAGATCTAGTTTGGGACACCGGGGAGCTGTTTTTT; CDR3 protein: CATSRDLVWDTGELFF
J gene: TRBJ1-4; V gene: TRBV27; D gene: NA; clone size: few; CDR3 DNA: TGTGCCAGCAGTCTAGACACCAGGGGTGAAAAACTGTTTTTT; CDR3 protein: CASSLDTRGEKLFF
J gene: TRBJ2-6; V gene: TRBV7-9; D gene: NA; clone size: many; CDR3 DNA: TGTGCCAGCAGCCCTCACAGGGAAGCCAACGTCCTGACTTTC; CDR3 protein: CASSPHREANVLTF
J gene: TRBJ2-7; V gene: TRBV5-6; D gene: TRBD2; clone size: NA; CDR3 DNA: TGTGCCAGCAGCTCGGGACTAGCGGTTTGGGAGCAGTACTTC; CDR3 protein: CASSSGLAVWEQYF
J gene: TRBJ2-3; V gene: TRBV7-9; D gene: TRBD1; clone size: NA; CDR3 DNA: TGTGCCAGCAGTAATACAGAAATCCGGGACAGGGGAGCAGATACGCAGTATTTT; CDR3 protein: CASSNTEIRDRGADTQYF
J gene: TRBJ2-3; V gene: TRBV6-1; D gene: TRBD2; clone size: NA; CDR3 DNA: TGTGCCAGCAGTGAAGTAGCGGGAGGGCTAGATACGCAGTATTTT; CDR3 protein: CASSEVAGGLDTQYF
J gene: TRBJ1-5; V gene: TRBV27; D gene: NA; clone size: NA; CDR3 DNA: TGTGCCAGCAGATATGGGGGTAGCAATCAGCCCCAGCATTTT; CDR3 protein: CASRYGGSNQPQHF
J gene: TRBJ1-6; V gene: TRBV12-3/TRBV12-4; D gene: NA; clone size: few; CDR3 DNA: TGTGCCAGCAGTTTGAGGATGGGGGAAAGTTCACCCCTCCACTTT; CDR3 protein: CASSLRMGESSPLHF
J gene: TRBJ2-1; V gene: TRBV2; D gene: TRBD1; clone size: NA; CDR3 DNA: TGTGCCAGCAGGGAAAGGACAGGGGCGCAGTTCTTC; CDR3 protein: CASRERTGAQFF
J gene: TRBJ2-7; V gene: TRBV20-1; D gene: NA; clone size: NA; CDR3 DNA: TGCAGTGCTAGGGTTCGACCTCTCTCCTACGAGCAGTACTTC; CDR3 protein: CSARVRPLSYEQYF
J gene: TRBJ1-1; V gene: TRBV10-3; D gene: TRBD1; clone size: NA; CDR3 DNA: TGTGCCATCAGGGGACAGGCTGTGAACACTGAAGCTTTCTTT; CDR3 protein: CAIRGQAVNTEAFF
J gene: TRBJ2-1; V gene: TRBV27; D gene: NA; clone size: NA; CDR3 DNA: TGTGCCAGCAGTTGGGCCCTCAACATCGGAGGAGATGAGCAGTTCTTC; CDR3 protein: CASSWALNIGGDEQFF
J gene: TRBJ2-1; V gene: TRBV4-1; D gene: TRBD2; clone size: NA; CDR3 DNA: TGCGCCAGCAGCCAAGAGCGGAATCTAGCGGGGTACAATGAGCAGTTCTTC; CDR3 protein: CASSQERNLAGYNEQFF
J gene: TRBJ2-6; V gene: TRBV5-1; D gene: NA; clone size: few; CDR3 DNA: TGCGCCAGCAGCTTGGACAGGCCCTCTGGGGCCAACGTCCTGACTTTC; CDR3 protein: CASSLDRPSGANVLTF
J gene: TRBJ2-4; V gene: TRBV6-1; D gene: NA; clone size: NA; CDR3 DNA: TGTGCCAGCAGTGGGGCGGGGGCCGCAGCCAAAAACATTCAGTACTTC; CDR3 protein: CASSGAGAAAKNIQYF
J gene: TRBJ1-6; V gene: TRBV9; D gene: NA; clone size: NA; CDR3 DNA: TGTGCCAGCAGCGTAGGGGGGACCAGCTCCTATAATTCACCCCTCCACTTT; CDR3 protein: CASSVGGTSSYNSPLHF